Reported below is one TCR beta chain. Antigen: not known. This record comes from a study of T cell responses to AZD1222 COVID-19 vaccine. General observations from the study: Regions 160-218 and 743-854 held dominance among vaccine-associated CD4 TCRs, which spanned spike.

TCRdb's table, derived via immunoSEQ multiplex PCR, lists solely in-frame clones and lacks some. The sample yields approximately 150,000 clones, roughly 92% seen once. V shed 7 bases, J shed 2 bases, and the junction held 10 bases outside the gene matches. The V gene's germline CDR1 is MDHEN and CDR2 SYDVKM. The CDR3 consists of 15 residues. This sequence was found in an adult who received the AZD1222 COVID-19 vaccine. Here the sequenced sample was peripheral blood, taken 28 days after the second AZD1222 dose. The chain combines TRBV28 with TRBJ2-7, with 8 bases lining up with TRBD1. This CDR3 reads CASTSGTGFTYEQYV. In DNA, the CDR3 is TGTGCCAGCACGTCCGGGACAGGCTTTACCTACGAGCAGTACGTC.